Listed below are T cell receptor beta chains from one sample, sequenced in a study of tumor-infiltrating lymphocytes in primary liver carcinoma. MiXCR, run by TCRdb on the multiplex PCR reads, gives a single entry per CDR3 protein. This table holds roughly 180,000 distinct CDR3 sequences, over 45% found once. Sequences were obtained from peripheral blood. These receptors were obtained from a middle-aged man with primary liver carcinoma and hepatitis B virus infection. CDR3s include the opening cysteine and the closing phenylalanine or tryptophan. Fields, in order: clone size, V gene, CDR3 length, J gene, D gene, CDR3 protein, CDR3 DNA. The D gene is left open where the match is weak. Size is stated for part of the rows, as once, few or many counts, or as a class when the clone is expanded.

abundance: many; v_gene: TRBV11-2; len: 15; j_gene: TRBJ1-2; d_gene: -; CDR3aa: CASSPGRDENYGYTF; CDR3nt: TGTGCCAGCAGCCCCGGGAGGGACGAGAACTATGGCTACACCTTC
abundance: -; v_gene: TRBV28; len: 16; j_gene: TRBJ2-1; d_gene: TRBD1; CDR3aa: CASSLGTGRSYNVQFF; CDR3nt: TGTGCCAGCAGTTTAGGGACAGGACGCTCCTACAATGTGCAGTTCTTC
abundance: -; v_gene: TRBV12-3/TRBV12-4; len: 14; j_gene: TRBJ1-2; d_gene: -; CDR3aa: CASRLERGSGGYTF; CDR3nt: TGTGCCAGCAGGTTGGAAAGAGGGTCCGGGGGCTACACCTTC
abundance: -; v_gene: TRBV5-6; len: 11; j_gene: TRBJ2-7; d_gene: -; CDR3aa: CASSFSGQQYF; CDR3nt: TGTGCCAGCAGCTTTTCGGGACAGCAGTACTTC
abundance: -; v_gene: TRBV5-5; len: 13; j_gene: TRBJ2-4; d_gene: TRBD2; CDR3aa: CASSLAGDGIQYF; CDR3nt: TGTGCCAGCAGCTTAGCGGGGGATGGCATTCAATACTTC
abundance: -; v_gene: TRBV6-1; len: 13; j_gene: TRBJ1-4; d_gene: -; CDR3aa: CASIRDIGEKLFF; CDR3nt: TGTGCCAGCATTCGGGACATAGGTGAAAAACTGTTTTTT
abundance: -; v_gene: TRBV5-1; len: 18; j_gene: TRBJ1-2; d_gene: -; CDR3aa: CASSLGGTPLSANYGYTF; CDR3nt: TGCGCCAGCAGCTTGGGTGGGACACCACTATCAGCTAACTATGGTTACACCTTC
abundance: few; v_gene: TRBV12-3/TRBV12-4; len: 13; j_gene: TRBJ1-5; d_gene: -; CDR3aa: CASSQGGWQPQHF; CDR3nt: TGTGCCAGCAGCCAGGGAGGGTGGCAGCCCCAGCATTTT
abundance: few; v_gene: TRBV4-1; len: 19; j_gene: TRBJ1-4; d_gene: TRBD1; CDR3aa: CASSQDGLGVGRGNEKLFF; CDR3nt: TGCGCCAGCAGCCAAGATGGTTTGGGGGTTGGCAGGGGGAATGAAAAACTGTTTTTT
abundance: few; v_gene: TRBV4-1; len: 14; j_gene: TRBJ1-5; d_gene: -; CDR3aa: CASSQEEAVQPQHF; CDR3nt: TGCGCCAGCAGCCAAGAGGAGGCAGTTCAACCCCAGCATTTT
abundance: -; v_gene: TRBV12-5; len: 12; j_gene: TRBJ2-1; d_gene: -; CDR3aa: CASGMEYNEQFF; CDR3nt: TGTGCTAGTGGTATGGAATACAACGAGCAGTTCTTC
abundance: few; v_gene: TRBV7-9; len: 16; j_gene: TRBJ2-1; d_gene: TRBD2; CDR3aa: CASSPERTSSYNEQFF; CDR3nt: TGTGCCAGCAGCCCGGAGAGGACTAGCTCCTACAATGAGCAGTTCTTC